The 17 T cell receptor beta chains below all came from one sample that was sequenced in a study of shared clonotypes between healthy human individuals. Only CD45RO-negative cells positively selected for CCR7 counted as naive CD8 cells, so terminally differentiated effector memory CD45RA+ cells were excluded. TCRdb's copy holds only in-frame clones and misses some; the assay was immunoSEQ multiplex PCR. The table has some 740,000 clones, almost 95% seen once; the top ten hold 24%. Sequenced sample: naive CD8+ T cells sorted from blood. The receptors were sampled from a young man in good health.

This chain connects TRBV7-9 to TRBJ2-2; D perhaps matches TRBD2 (5 bases). V gave up 5 bases and J gave up 1 base, with 11 bases separating them. This CDR3 has 15 residues. CDR1 is SEHNR and CDR2 is FQNEAQ in the germline V gene (reference sequence). The CDR3 sequence is CASSPRGWNTGELFF. The CDR3 DNA reads as TGTGCCAGCAGCCCCCGGGGATGGAACACCGGGGAGCTGTTTTTT.

V gene TRBV7-6 combines with J gene TRBJ2-7; D is tentatively TRBD1 or TRBD2 (6 bases each). Between the trimmed V and J ends, which lost 4 bases and 5 bases, there was a span of 15 bases. The CDR3 runs 14 residues. Germline values: CDR1 SGHVS, CDR2 FNYEAQ. The CDR3 bases are TGTGCCAGCAGCTGGGGGGCGGCAACAGACGAGCAGTACTTC. Amino acid sequence: CASSWGAATDEQYF.

V is TRBV11-2 and J is TRBJ2-7; tentatively, D is TRBD1 (6 bases). Trimming removed 4 bases at V and 2 bases at J, with 9 bases between. Germline CDR1 is SGHAT and CDR2 is FQNNGV. The CDR3 is 13 amino acids. For the CDR3, the DNA is TGTGCCAGCAGCTCCCCAGGGGCCTACGAGCAGTACTTC. Its translation: CASSSPGAYEQYF.

This clone showed up just once. This chain uses TRBV11-2 with TRBJ2-3; weak D call: TRBD2 (6 bases). Per germline, CDR1 SGHAT and CDR2 FQNNGV. V was trimmed by 5 bases and J by 2 bases, leaving 14 bases between them. The CDR3 is made up of 15 amino acids. CDR3 loop: CASSQSGWDTDTQYF. The CDR3 nucleotides are TGTGCCAGCAGCCAGAGCGGGTGGGACACAGATACGCAGTATTTT. Full variable domain (outside the CDR3, taken from reference TRBV11-2 and TRBJ2-3): EAGVAQSPRYKIIEKRQSVAFWCNPISGHATLYWYQQILGQGPKLLIQFQNNGVVDDSQLPKDRFSAERLKGVDSTLKIQPAKLEDSAVYLCASSQSGWDTDTQYFGPGTRLTVL.

The chain joins TRBV7-6 to TRBJ2-3, with TRBD2 matching 14 bases. The trim removed 3 bases at V and 5 bases at J, leaving 10 bases unmatched. Germline-derived CDR1 and CDR2 are SGHVS and FNYEAQ. The CDR3 loop spans 18 amino acids. The CDR3 region has the DNA TGTGCCAGCAGCTTGGGACTAGCGGGAGCTAAGGGGGAAGATACGCAGTATTTT. Protein sequence: CASSLGLAGAKGEDTQYF.

The rearrangement links TRBV15 to TRBJ2-7; D is possibly TRBD1 (6 bases). This CDR3 region has 14 residues. V shed 9 bases and J shed 0 bases, with 15 bases lying between them. Per germline, CDR1 LNHNV and CDR2 YYDKDF (reference sequence). CDR3 coding DNA: TGTGCCACTCAAGCGGACAGAGGCTCCTACGAGCAGTACTTC. It translates to CATQADRGSYEQYF.

This chain links TRBV21-1 with TRBJ1-1. TRBV21-1 constitutes a pseudogene. The CDR3 sequence is 18 residues long. Here the CDR3 reads CASSKGGALPPMNTEAFF. CDR3 DNA: TGTGCCAGCAGCAAAGGGGGGGCCCTACCCCCCATGAACACTGAAGCTTTCTTT.

Remarks on this clone: A much bigger clone sits one base away, suggesting this may be a read error. The chain couples TRBV6-6 to TRBJ2-7, with no clear D. This CDR3 is built from 12 residues. Germline CDR1 MNHNY, CDR2 SVGAGI (reference sequence). The germline V and J ends were trimmed by 6 bases and 3 bases, with 9 bases remaining between them. CDR3 sequence (DNA): TGTGCCAGCAGCCAGGATAACTACGAGCAGTACTTC. This codes for CASSQDNYEQYF.

The chain employs TRBV4-3 and TRBJ1-1; 8 bases agree with TRBD1. From germline, CDR1 is LGHNA and CDR2 YSLEER. CDR3 size: 15 residues. J gave up 4 bases and V 3 bases, and 7 bases lay outside the gene matches. The CDR3 DNA follows: TGCGCCAGCAGCCAGGTCTGGACAGGGAGCACTGAAGCTTTCTTT. Encoded protein: CASSQVWTGSTEAFF.

V gene TRBV7-9 combines with J gene TRBJ2-3; 10 nucleotides align to TRBD1. The trim removed 5 bases at V and 5 bases at J, leaving 7 bases unmatched. The CDR3 sequence is 15 residues long. The germline V gene encodes CDR1 SEHNR and CDR2 FQNEAQ (reference sequence). CDR3 in DNA: TGTGCCAGCAGCGCGGGACAGGGGTTCCTAGATACGCAGTATTTT. It yields the protein CASSAGQGFLDTQYF.

The chain recombines TRBV7-9 with TRBJ2-2, with 15 bases fitting TRBD2. The CDR3 totals 18 residues. With V trimmed by 5 bases and J by 2 bases, 6 bases remained unmatched. Per the germline V gene, CDR1 is SEHNR and CDR2 is FQNEAQ (reference sequence). CDR3 DNA sequence: TGTGCCAGCAGCCCCCCGGGACTAGCGGGAGGAAACACCGGGGAGCTGTTTTTT. It yields the protein CASSPPGLAGGNTGELFF.

This clone showed up many times. The genes are TRBV28 and TRBJ2-5, with unresolved D. Germline V CDR1 and CDR2: MDHEN, SYDVKM. V was trimmed by 6 bases and J by 2 bases, leaving 13 bases between them. The CDR3 covers 14 residues. In DNA, the CDR3 is TGTGCCAGCAGCCCCGTCCTCCGGCAAGAGACCCAGTACTTC. Translating gives CASSPVLRQETQYF.

The chain recombines TRBV19 with TRBJ2-1, with D perhaps matching TRBD1 (6 bases). V was trimmed by 2 bases and J by 4 bases, leaving 27 bases between them. CDR3 length equals 20 residues. CDR1 is LNHDA, CDR2 SQIVND, per germline (reference sequence). CDR3: CASSIYRARGPENPYNEQFF. The CDR3 bases are TGTGCCAGTAGTATATACAGGGCACGAGGGCCTGAAAATCCTTACAATGAGCAGTTCTTC. Combining the CDR3 with reference TRBV19 and TRBJ2-1 gives the whole variable domain DGGITQSPKYLFRKEGQNVTLSCEQNLNHDAMYWYRQDPGQGLRLIYYSQIVNDFQKGDIAEGYSVSREKKESFPLTVTSAQKNPTAFYLCASSIYRARGPENPYNEQFFGPGTRLTVL.

On this clone itself: One end of the junction fails to match germline, which may point to a read error. This chain links TRBV4-3 with TRBJ2-7; D ambiguous. The CDR3 extends over 11 amino acids. The V gene's germline CDR1 is LGHNA and CDR2 YSLEER. The CDR3: CASSQDSAVNF. CDR3 nucleotides: TGCGCCAGCAGCCAAGATAGTGCGGTAAATTTC.

The chain couples TRBV29-1 to TRBJ1-4; D ambiguous. The germline V gene encodes CDR1 SQVTM and CDR2 ANQGSEA. CDR3 length equals 14 residues. The V end lost 7 bases, the J end lost 6 bases, and 18 bases lay between the germline ends. CDR3 loop: CSGISGVSDEKLFF. The CDR3 nucleotides read TGCAGCGGTATATCTGGGGTTAGTGATGAAAAACTGTTTTTT.

This chain joins TRBV19 and TRBJ1-1; 7 nucleotides match TRBD1. This CDR3 has 15 residues. V gave up 7 bases and J gave up 3 bases; unmatched junction bases: 11. Germline V gene lookup returns CDR1 LNHDA and CDR2 SQIVND (reference sequence). The CDR3 reads CASNHRGSWDTEAFF. Written as DNA, the CDR3 is TGTGCCAGTAACCACAGGGGCAGTTGGGACACTGAAGCTTTCTTT.

The J gene is TRBJ2-4, the V gene TRBV6-5, with D perhaps given as TRBD1 or TRBD2 (6 bases each). Looked up from germline, CDR1 is MNHEY and CDR2 is SVGAGI. Deletions cut 2 bases from V and 8 bases from J, with 13 bases between. The CDR3 has 14 residues. The CDR3 here is CASSYTRRGDIQYF. DNA for the CDR3: TGTGCCAGCAGTTACACCCGTAGGGGGGACATTCAGTACTTC.